Each of the 3 T cell receptor beta chains below was sequenced from the same sample in a study of shared clonotypes between healthy human individuals. Data came from immunoSEQ multiplex PCR; TCRdb stores just in-frame clones and leaves some out. Of around 1,100,000 clones listed, about 80% are singletons. Source material: memory CD4+ T cells from PBMCs. Subset given: CD45RA-negative fraction. The receptors were sampled from a man between 18 and 29 years old in good health. Some clones in this sample may be carry-over from other donors' samples.

This chain links TRBV7-2 with TRBJ2-3, with a tentative D call TRBD1 (5 bases). Germline V CDR1 and CDR2: SGHTA, FQGNSA. The CDR3 is 13 residues long. Trimming stripped 5 bases from V and 6 bases from J, with 12 bases between. The CDR3 here is CASSGAWWDTQYF. The CDR3 coding sequence is TGTGCCAGCAGCGGGGCGTGGTGGGATACGCAGTATTTT.

J is TRBJ2-7 and V is TRBV18; weak D call: TRBD1 (6 bases). V was clipped by 5 bases and J by 1 base, with 9 bases between them. This CDR3 has 13 amino acids. Germline V CDR1 and CDR2: KGHSH, LQKENI. The CDR3 protein is CASSVTGSYEQYF. Written as DNA, the CDR3 is TGTGCCAGCTCAGTAACAGGGTCCTACGAGCAGTACTTC.

This clone has only a few counts. The chain is built from TRBV15 and TRBJ1-5, with no clear D. This CDR3 is 14 amino acids long. CDR1 LNHNV and CDR2 YYDKDF come from the germline V gene (reference sequence). Trimming left V 3 bases short and J 1 base short, with 7 bases between. CDR3 DNA sequence: TGTGCCACCAGCAGTGGACGGAGCAATCAGCCCCAGCATTTT. The encoded protein is CATSSGRSNQPQHF.